Below are 29 T cell receptor beta chains sequenced from a single sample in a study of tissue T cells after allogeneic stem cell transplantation. The method was immunoSEQ multiplex PCR; TCRdb's version includes in-frame clones alone and lacks a portion of them. The sample holds 9,400 or so clones, approximately 59% seen once. Material: tissue from the ileum, obtained at autopsy. The receptors derive from a woman aged 18-49 years with breast cancer.

Judged by abundance, this clone is medium-sized (0.01 to 0.1%). The chain employs TRBV4-3 and TRBJ2-1, with D perhaps assigned TRBD1 or TRBD2 (5 bases each). CDR3 length: 16 residues. Deletions cut 4 bases from V and 9 bases from J, with 22 bases between. Germline-derived CDR1 and CDR2 are LGHNA and YSLEER. CDR3 region: CASSLNFGTALGEQFF. In nucleotides, the CDR3 is TGCGCCAGCAGCCTTAATTTCGGGACGGCTCTTGGTGAGCAGTTCTTC.

This clone was observed a single time. The chain uses TRBV7-2 and TRBJ2-3; 11 bases match TRBD2. Germline V gives CDR1 SGHTA, CDR2 FQGNSA. The J segment lost 3 bases and the V segment lost 1 base, leaving 6 bases of the junction unmatched. This CDR3 is built from 17 residues. CDR3 sequence reads: CASSLDYTSGSTDTQYF. The CDR3 coding sequence is TGTGCCAGCAGCTTAGATTATACTAGCGGGAGTACAGATACGCAGTATTTT.

This clone has only a few counts. The chain uses TRBV5-4 and TRBJ1-1; D call uncertain. Germline lookup yields CDR1 SGHNT and CDR2 YYREEE (reference sequence). The V end was cut by 5 bases, the J end by 4 bases, with 12 bases between. The CDR3 loop spans 13 amino acids. The CDR3 bases are TGTGCCAGCAGGGGAGGGAGAATCACTGAAGCTTTCTTT. Translated, it gives CASRGGRITEAFF. The full variable domain, with the rest looked up from reference TRBV5-4 and TRBJ1-1, is ETGVTQSPTHLIKTRGQQVTLRCSSQSGHNTVSWYQQALGQGPQFIFQYYREEENGRGNFPPRFSGLQFPNYSSELNVNALELDDSALYLCASRGGRITEAFFGQGTRLTVV.

This clone was seen more than once but under ten times. The chain carries TRBV7-2 and TRBJ2-5, with 7 bases aligning to TRBD2. CDR3 size: 13 residues. Per the germline V gene, CDR1 is SGHTA and CDR2 is FQGNSA. Losses at the gene ends were 2 bases for V and 6 bases for J; bases not matched to a gene: 3. The CDR3 bases are TGTGCCAGCAGCTTACGGGGGGAGCAGACCCAGTACTTC. Protein product: CASSLRGEQTQYF.

The chain uses TRBV4-3 and TRBJ2-2, with 8 bases aligning to TRBD1. CDR1 is LGHNA, CDR2 YSLEER, per germline. CDR3 length: 16 residues. V shed 0 bases, J shed 7 bases, and the junction held 7 bases outside the gene matches. The CDR3 is CASSQEGRGLGGELFF. For the CDR3, the DNA is TGCGCCAGCAGCCAAGAAGGCAGGGGGCTTGGCGGGGAGCTGTTTTTT.

Concerning this clone itself: The sample has other DNA sequences that encode this CDR3 too. The chain has TRBV19 and TRBJ2-7; 10 nucleotides agree with TRBD2. Losses at the gene ends were 4 bases for V and 4 bases for J; bases not matched to a gene: 1. This CDR3 has 13 amino acids. Per germline, CDR1 LNHDA and CDR2 SQIVND (reference sequence). The CDR3 DNA reads TGTGCCAGTAGTACTAGCGGGAGATACGAGCAGTACTTC. It specifies CASSTSGRYEQYF.

This chain joins TRBV5-5 and TRBJ2-5, with D maybe TRBD2 (6 bases). V lost 5 bases, J lost 4 bases, and 15 bases lay in between. This CDR3 is 14 amino acids long. Germline V CDR1 and CDR2: SGHKS, YYEKEE (reference sequence). The CDR3 sequence is CASRHPGVGETQYF. The CDR3 bases are TGTGCCAGCAGGCACCCGGGGGTGGGAGAGACCCAGTACTTC.

The rearrangement joins TRBV11-1 to TRBJ2-4, with D uncertain. Germline-derived CDR1 and CDR2 are SGHAT and FQDESV (reference sequence). Trimming stripped 5 bases from V and 0 bases from J, with 11 bases between. The CDR3 totals 15 residues. The CDR3 reads CASSRPVGAKNIQYF. CDR3 in DNA: TGTGCCAGCAGCCGGCCCGTTGGAGCCAAAAACATTCAGTACTTC.

The chain links TRBV24-1 to TRBJ2-1; perhaps D is TRBD1 or TRBD2 (5 bases each). Germline CDR1 and CDR2: KGHDR and SFDVKD. The CDR3 is made up of 22 amino acids. The V end lost 1 base, the J end lost 0 bases, and 27 bases lay between the germline ends. Written as DNA, the CDR3 is TGTGCCACCAGTGATTTCTCAGGGCGAGGGCCAAGGACTCCCAGCTCCTACAATGAGCAGTTCTTC. Translation gives CATSDFSGRGPRTPSSYNEQFF.

This clone was observed a single time. The chain carries TRBV11-2 and TRBJ2-5; 12 bases map to TRBD2. The CDR3 has 16 amino acids. The germline gives CDR1 SGHAT, CDR2 FQNNGV. Losses at the gene ends were 1 base for V and 5 bases for J; bases not matched to a gene: 5. The CDR3 loop is CASSLAATSGGETQYF. DNA of the CDR3: TGTGCCAGCAGCTTAGCCGCTACTAGCGGGGGGGAGACCCAGTACTTC.

V is TRBV6-5 and J is TRBJ2-7, with D tentatively TRBD1 (6 bases). Trimming left V 4 bases short and J 2 bases short, with 12 bases between. The length of the CDR3 is 14 residues. Germline lookup yields CDR1 MNHEY and CDR2 SVGAGI. CDR3 bases: TGTGCCAGCAGTTGGGGACACGCTACCTACGAGCAGTACTTC. This encodes CASSWGHATYEQYF.

This chain links TRBV6-5 with TRBJ2-7; 9 bases match TRBD2. This CDR3 contains 15 residues. Trimming at V came to 6 bases and at J to 3 bases, leaving 9 bases not matched to a gene. Per the germline V gene, CDR1 is MNHEY and CDR2 is SVGAGI. The CDR3 nucleotides read TGTGCCAGCAGCATAGGTAGCGGGGGAAACTACGAGCAGTACTTC. Amino acid sequence: CASSIGSGGNYEQYF.

This clone was seen a few times. J is TRBJ2-7 and V is TRBV3-1 (or the pseudogene TRBV3-2); weak D call: TRBD2 (6 bases). Trimming took off 1 base at V and 3 bases at J, with 10 bases between the two ends. This CDR3 region has 14 residues. The germline gives CDR1 LGHDT, CDR2 YNNKEL (reference sequence). The DNA of the CDR3 is TGTGCCAGCAGCCAAGTTGATAGCGGCTACGAGCAGTACTTC. It yields the protein CASSQVDSGYEQYF.

V is TRBV2 and J is TRBJ1-2; possibly TRBD1 for D (6 bases). CDR1 SNHLY and CDR2 FYNNEI come from the germline V gene. Trimming pared 6 bases from V and 6 bases from J, leaving 20 bases between. CDR3 length: 15 amino acids. Here the CDR3 reads CASSDRDGGGDGYTF. DNA for the CDR3: TGTGCCAGCAGCGACCGGGATGGGGGGGGCGATGGCTACACCTTC.

This chain connects TRBV4-3 to TRBJ1-2; D call uncertain. The CDR3 covers 18 residues. Germline values: CDR1 LGHNA, CDR2 YSLEER. Trimming shortened V by 2 bases and J by 4 bases, and 23 bases separated the two germline ends. CDR3 coding DNA: TGCGCCAGCAGCCAATTCTACAGCCGGAGATGGGGTACCTATGGCTACACCTTC. Protein sequence: CASSQFYSRRWGTYGYTF.

The rearrangement links TRBV12-3 or TRBV12-4 to TRBJ1-1, with D uncertain. This CDR3 has 11 residues. Between the trimmed V and J ends, which lost 7 bases and 5 bases, there was a span of 8 bases. The DNA for the CDR3 is TGTGCCAGCAACAGAGGGACTGAAGCTTTCTTT. This sequence encodes CASNRGTEAFF.

This clone was counted a few times. The chain uses TRBV5-5 and TRBJ2-2; D is unresolved. V was cut by 0 bases and J by 6 bases, with 9 bases left in between. Germline values: CDR1 SGHKS, CDR2 YYEKEE (reference sequence). The CDR3 runs to 14 residues. As DNA, the CDR3 is TGTGCCAGCAGCTTGGGAAACACAGCCGGGGAGCTGTTTTTT. Translating gives CASSLGNTAGELFF.

The V gene is TRBV25-1, the J gene TRBJ2-2; D is possibly TRBD1 or TRBD2 (6 bases each). This CDR3 has 12 amino acids. Germline assignment: CDR1 MGHDK and CDR2 SYGVNS. V shed 8 bases and J shed 9 bases, with 13 bases lying between them. Here the CDR3 reads CASEGGRRELFF. CDR3 nucleotides: TGTGCCAGCGAAGGGGGGCGCAGGGAGCTGTTTTTT.

This chain joins TRBV7-2 and TRBJ1-4; 7 nucleotides match TRBD1. Trimming at V came to 3 bases and at J to 5 bases, leaving 3 bases not matched to a gene. In germline, CDR1 is SGHTA, CDR2 FQGNSA. The CDR3 runs 14 residues. CDR3 sequence: CASSFDRVNEKLFF. The CDR3 bases are TGTGCCAGCAGCTTCGACAGGGTAAATGAAAAACTGTTTTTT. The full variable domain, in which reference TRBV7-2 and TRBJ1-4 provide the parts outside the CDR3, is GAGVSQSPSNKVTEKGKDVELRCDPISGHTALYWYRQSLGQGLEFLIYFQGNSAPDKSGLPSDRFSAERTGGSVSTLTIQRTQQEDSAVYLCASSFDRVNEKLFFGSGTQLSVL.

The genes are TRBV7-2 and TRBJ2-7, with D hard to call. V was shortened by 1 base and J by 3 bases, with 7 bases between the two germline ends. Germline CDR1 SGHTA, CDR2 FQGNSA. The CDR3 totals 13 residues. The CDR3 protein is CASSLGINYEQYF. Written as DNA, the CDR3 is TGTGCCAGCAGCTTAGGGATCAACTACGAGCAGTACTTC.

V is TRBV2 and J is TRBJ2-3, with D unresolved. The germline V gene encodes CDR1 SNHLY and CDR2 FYNNEI. The V end lost 4 bases, the J end lost 1 base, and 18 bases lay between the germline ends. The CDR3 is made up of 17 amino acids. CDR3 coding DNA: TGTGCCAGCAGTGCGCAACCTAAAAGGGCTGGCACAGATACGCAGTATTTT. It yields the protein CASSAQPKRAGTDTQYF.

V gene TRBV5-6 combines with J gene TRBJ1-3; TRBD1 aligns across 8 bases. The CDR3 loop spans 14 amino acids. V was pared by 6 bases and J by 5 bases, with 7 bases of the junction left unmatched. Germline V gene lookup returns CDR1 SGHDT and CDR2 YYEEEE. The CDR3 loop is CASTKTGVRNTIYF. In DNA form, the CDR3 reads TGTGCCAGCACGAAGACAGGGGTGCGAAACACCATATATTTT.

The J gene is TRBJ1-3, the V gene TRBV4-3; 7 bases agree with TRBD1. The CDR3 covers 16 residues. Germline V gives CDR1 LGHNA, CDR2 YSLEER. Unmatched junction bases numbered 8, after V lost 2 bases and J lost 4 bases. The CDR3 sequence is CASSQQRGQEGNTIYF. In DNA, the CDR3 is TGCGCCAGCAGCCAACAAAGGGGGCAGGAAGGAAACACCATATATTTT.

This chain uses TRBV2 with TRBJ2-3; D tentatively reads TRBD1 or TRBD2 (6 bases each). In germline, CDR1 is SNHLY, CDR2 FYNNEI. Trimming pared 6 bases from V and 1 base from J, leaving 14 bases between. The CDR3 is 15 amino acids. The CDR3 spells CASSWGAPGTDTQYF. CDR3 bases: TGTGCCAGCAGCTGGGGGGCCCCTGGCACAGATACGCAGTATTTT.

In this sample, this clone turned up a few times. The V call is TRBV7-2, the J call TRBJ2-3; D uncertain. The CDR3 totals 13 residues. The V end lost 1 base, the J end lost 2 bases, and 4 bases lay between the germline ends. Per germline, CDR1 SGHTA and CDR2 FQGNSA. DNA of the CDR3: TGTGCCAGCAGCTTAGAGATCACAGATACGCAGTATTTT. Translated, it gives CASSLEITDTQYF.

This clone was seen only once. The chain carries TRBV23-1 and TRBJ1-4; D unclear. TRBV23-1 is designated an ORF whose function remains uncertain. The V and J ends lost 2 bases and 4 bases respectively, with 11 bases between them. The CDR3 runs to 15 residues. CDR3 in DNA: TGCGCCAGCAGTCAAGTACCGGGAGGTAATGAAAAACTGTTTTTT. Its translation is CASSQVPGGNEKLFF.

The V call is TRBV9, the J call TRBJ1-3; D gene uncertain. Germline lookup yields CDR1 SGDLS and CDR2 YYNGEE. Trimming cost V 0 bases and J 4 bases, with 5 bases left between them. This CDR3 has 13 amino acids. The CDR3 DNA reads TGTGCCAGCAGCGTAGATCAGGGAAACACCATATATTTT. This translates into CASSVDQGNTIYF.

The chain uses TRBV5-4 and TRBJ2-5; no clear D. CDR1 SGHNT and CDR2 YYREEE come from the germline V gene (reference sequence). V shed 4 bases and J shed 5 bases, with 9 bases lying between them. The CDR3 extends over 12 amino acids. The CDR3, as DNA: TGTGCCAGCAGCCTCGTGGGGGAGACCCAGTACTTC. Translated: CASSLVGETQYF.

The table lists this clone with a count of one. The genes are TRBV4-2 and TRBJ1-4; D may be TRBD1 (5 bases). This CDR3 is 15 amino acids long. Germline values: CDR1 LGHNA, CDR2 YNFKEQ. The V gene lost 4 bases and the J gene lost 5 bases, with 14 bases spanning the gap. CDR3 sequence (DNA): TGTGCCAGCAGCCCCCACGTGGGGGGGAATGAAAAACTGTTTTTT. Residues: CASSPHVGGNEKLFF.